The 20 T cell receptor beta chains presented below share a single source sample, sequenced in a study of metastatic and nonmetastatic thyroid tumors. No patient received treatment before thyroid surgery. TCRdb used MiXCR to call clones anew from the PCR reads. Found here are 43,000 or so clones, about 4.2% of them singletons; the top ten hold 9.8%. Sequencing input: blood. The origin of the receptors is a female donor with papillary thyroid cancer or a benign thyroid nodule (not recorded which). Some clones in this sample may be carry-over from other donors' samples.

This clone has a handful of counts. The chain uses TRBV5-6 and TRBJ2-7; D is undetermined. Per germline, CDR1 SGHDT and CDR2 YYEEEE. CDR3 length equals 11 residues. Trimming shortened V by 4 bases and J by 3 bases, and 5 bases separated the two germline ends. This CDR3 is CASSRHYEQYF. The CDR3 coding sequence is TGTGCCAGCAGCCGCCACTACGAGCAGTACTTC.

At least ten counts were recorded for this clone. The chain carries TRBV20-1 and TRBJ2-5; TRBD1 is a possible D gene (6 bases). Germline values: CDR1 DFQATT, CDR2 SNEGSKA (reference sequence). There are 14 residues in the CDR3. V was shortened by 0 bases and J by 1 base, with 9 bases between the two germline ends. The CDR3 reads CSARDGGSQETQYF. The CDR3, as DNA: TGCAGTGCTAGAGATGGGGGCAGCCAAGAGACCCAGTACTTC.

The sample holds a few counts of this clone. This chain joins TRBV25-1 and TRBJ1-2; 7 bases are a match to TRBD1. This CDR3 is 14 amino acids long. The germline gives CDR1 MGHDK, CDR2 SYGVNS. Germline trimming cut 1 base from V and 7 bases from J; bases unmatched to any gene: 6. The CDR3 here is CASSESGDSAGYTF. The CDR3 nucleotides read TGTGCCAGCAGTGAATCGGGGGACAGCGCTGGCTACACCTTC.

In its sample, this clone was seen many times. The CDR3 DNA sequence: TGTGCCAGCAGTTCAGGGGGCCCCTATGGCTACACCTTC. Translating it yields CASSSGGPYGYTF. This sequence joins TRBV6-1 and TRBJ1-2; 8 bases agree with TRBD1. The CDR3 consists of 13 residues. The trim removed 5 bases at V and 4 bases at J, leaving 3 bases unmatched. CDR1 MNHNS and CDR2 SASEGT come from the germline V gene.

This clone has ten or more counts. This chain joins TRBV6-1 and TRBJ2-1, with 8 bases matching TRBD2. The V segment lost 7 bases and the J segment 4 bases; nucleotides outside the gene matches: 12. Looked up from germline, CDR1 is MNHNS and CDR2 is SASEGT. The CDR3 is 16 amino acids. The CDR3 region is CASTLEAGGTYNEQFF. The CDR3 DNA is TGTGCCAGCACCCTAGAGGCGGGAGGTACTTACAATGAGCAGTTCTTC.

This clone was detected ten times or more. V gene TRBV7-9 combines with J gene TRBJ1-6; possible D gene TRBD1, 5 bases. The germline gives CDR1 SEHNR, CDR2 FQNEAQ (reference sequence). V was cut by 2 bases and J by 7 bases, with 9 bases left in between. This CDR3 region has 14 residues. In DNA form, the CDR3 reads TGTGCCAGCAGCTTACAGGGTCTCAATTCACCCCTCCACTTT. Residues: CASSLQGLNSPLHF.

Worth noting for this clone: The final CDR3 position lacks the conserved phenylalanine or tryptophan, pointing to a likely read error. Because the CDR3's place on the DNA is in doubt, the DNA is left out and the CDR3 is given as listed by TCRdb. The rearrangement uses TRBV20-1 and TRBJ1-3; the table's TRBD1 call for D was not verified on the DNA. The CDR3 adds up to 14 amino acids, both ends counted. Looked up from germline, CDR1 is DFQATT and CDR2 is SNEGSKA (reference sequence). The chain's CDR3 is CSAEQDNSGNTIYY.

By its share, this clone is medium-sized. This rearrangement joins TRBV19 to TRBJ1-3; no reliable D call. The V end lost 6 bases, the J end lost 0 bases, and 9 bases lay between the germline ends. The CDR3 runs 14 residues. CDR1 is LNHDA and CDR2 is SQIVND in the germline V gene (reference sequence). CDR3 in DNA: TGTGCCAGTAGGTTGGGCAGCTCTGGAAACACCATATATTTT. The encoded protein is CASRLGSSGNTIYF.

This clone was observed many times. The gene calls are TRBV5-1 and TRBJ2-7; the match to TRBD1 covers 7 bases. V dropped 4 bases and J dropped 7; count of bases not matched to a gene: 8. The V gene's germline CDR1 is SGHRS and CDR2 YFSETQ. This CDR3 is 13 amino acids long. The CDR3 is CASSMGPGQEQYF. CDR3 in DNA: TGCGCCAGCAGCATGGGGCCGGGACAGGAGCAGTACTTC.

This clone was detected many times. The V gene is TRBV5-1, the J gene TRBJ2-7; D remains unclear. The V gene's germline CDR1 is SGHRS and CDR2 YFSETQ. The V end was cut by 2 bases, the J end by 2 bases, with 14 bases between. The CDR3 spans 15 residues. CDR3 protein: CASSFAPTSPYEQYF. The CDR3 nucleotides are TGCGCCAGCAGCTTCGCGCCGACAAGTCCCTACGAGCAGTACTTC.

This clone was picked up many times. J is TRBJ2-1 and V is TRBV7-9; a weak D match, TRBD2 (6 bases). The CDR3 extends over 15 amino acids. Germline V gene lookup returns CDR1 SEHNR and CDR2 FQNEAQ (reference sequence). The ends were cut back, 2 bases at V and 0 bases at J, with 8 bases in the middle. In nucleotides, the CDR3 is TGTGCCAGCAGCTTAACCGGGGGCTCCTACAATGAGCAGTTCTTC. Translating it yields CASSLTGGSYNEQFF.

A remark on this clone: Just one base apart from a much larger clone, this may be a read error. The rearrangement uses TRBV18 and TRBJ1-2, with TRBD1 matching over 7 bases. In germline, CDR1 is KGHSH, CDR2 LQKENI. The CDR3 totals 15 residues. This CDR3 is CVSSPGQETNYGYTF. CDR3 coding DNA: TGTGTCAGCTCACCCGGACAGGAGACTAACTATGGCTACACCTTC.

This clone was recorded many times. The chain recombines TRBV10-1 with TRBJ2-2; 7 bases fit TRBD1. V gave up 4 bases and J gave up 3 bases; unmatched junction bases: 2. CDR1 WNHNN and CDR2 SYGVQD come from the germline V gene (reference sequence). CDR3 size: 14 residues. CDR3 amino acids: CASSAQGDTGELFF. The CDR3 DNA is TGCGCCAGCAGTGCTCAGGGGGACACCGGGGAGCTGTTTTTT.

This clone came up many times. This chain joins TRBV6-1 and TRBJ2-3, with D unclear. Trimming removed 3 bases at V and 0 bases at J, with 10 bases between. The CDR3 runs to 15 residues. The germline CDR1 and CDR2 sequences are MNHNS and SASEGT. The CDR3: CASSELGSSTDTQYF. Here the CDR3 DNA reads TGTGCCAGCAGTGAGCTAGGGTCTAGCACAGATACGCAGTATTTT.

This clone occurred many times. J is TRBJ2-3 and V is TRBV7-2; TRBD2 agrees at 9 bases. This CDR3 has 16 amino acids. V shed 4 bases and J 1 base; nucleotides not matched to a gene: 6. CDR1 SGHTA and CDR2 FQGNSA come from the germline V gene. CDR3 amino acids: CASSSILAGGTDTQYF. In nucleotides, the CDR3 is TGTGCCAGCAGCTCGATCTTAGCGGGAGGCACAGATACGCAGTATTTT.

This clone was seen many times. Other DNA sequences in the sample encode the same CDR3. V usage is TRBV6-1 and J usage is TRBJ2-1; D not certain. V was shortened by 5 bases and J by 3 bases, with 5 bases between the two germline ends. Germline assignment: CDR1 MNHNS and CDR2 SASEGT. This CDR3 has 12 amino acids. The CDR3 spells CASSPGYNEQFF. The CDR3 coding sequence is TGTGCCAGCAGTCCAGGCTACAATGAGCAGTTCTTC.

The chain is built from TRBV4-1 and TRBJ2-6; D may be TRBD2 (6 bases). The CDR3 contains 16 residues. The V gene lost 6 bases and the J gene lost 0 bases, with 12 bases spanning the gap. Germline V lookup: CDR1 MGHRA, CDR2 YSYEKL. The CDR3, as DNA: TGCGCCAGCAGGGGACTGGGAAGCTCTGGGGCCAACGTCCTGACTTTC. The encoded protein is CASRGLGSSGANVLTF.

This clone has ten or more counts. The genes are TRBV20-1 and TRBJ2-5; D is possibly TRBD2 (5 bases). The CDR3 runs to 12 residues. The V and J ends lost 5 bases and 5 bases respectively, with 12 bases between them. Germline-derived CDR1 and CDR2 are DFQATT and SNEGSKA (reference sequence). CDR3 in amino acids: CSADGGGETQYF. The CDR3 DNA reads TGCAGTGCTGATGGAGGCGGGGAGACCCAGTACTTC.

This clone was detected ten times or more. This chain links TRBV7-8 with TRBJ2-1; 10 bases line up with TRBD2. The germline V gene has CDR1 SGHVS and CDR2 FQNEAQ. The trim removed 5 bases at V and 9 bases at J, leaving 4 bases unmatched. The CDR3 loop spans 13 amino acids. The CDR3 DNA follows: TGTGCCAGCAGCGGAGCGGGAGGGTTTGAGCAGTTCTTC. Amino acids: CASSGAGGFEQFF.

This clone has a handful of counts. A read error may be the cause here, since a much bigger clone is one base away. CDR3 nucleotides: TGCAGCTTTGAGGGACAGGGGTCTTGGAATGAGCAGTTCTTC. This codes for CSFEGQGSWNEQFF. The chain couples TRBV29-1 to TRBJ2-1, with 10 bases aligning to TRBD1. The CDR3 consists of 14 residues. The V gene's germline CDR1 is SQVTM and CDR2 ANQGSEA.